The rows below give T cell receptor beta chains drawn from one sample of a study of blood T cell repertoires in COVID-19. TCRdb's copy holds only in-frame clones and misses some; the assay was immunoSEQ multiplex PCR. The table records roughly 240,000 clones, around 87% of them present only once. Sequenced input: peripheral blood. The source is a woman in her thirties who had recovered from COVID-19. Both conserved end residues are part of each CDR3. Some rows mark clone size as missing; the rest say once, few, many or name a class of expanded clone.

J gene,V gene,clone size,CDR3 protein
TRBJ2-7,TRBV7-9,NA,CASSFGDELYEQYF
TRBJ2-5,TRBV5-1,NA,CASSLMSSGEETQYF
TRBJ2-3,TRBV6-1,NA,CASSEIGPSLQYF
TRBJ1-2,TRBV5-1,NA,CASSPGGQGSGGYTF
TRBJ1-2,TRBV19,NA,CASSSGQGRGYTF
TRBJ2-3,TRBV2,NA,CASSEGRAGLSTDTQYF
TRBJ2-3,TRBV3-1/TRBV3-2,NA,CASSQAGPDTQYF
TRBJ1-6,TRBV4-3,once,CASRRDRGQTSPLHF
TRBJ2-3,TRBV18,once,CASSPLLAGFSDTQYF
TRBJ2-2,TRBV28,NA,CASSLWGPRTGELFF
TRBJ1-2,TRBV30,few,CAWSLGQNPYGYTF
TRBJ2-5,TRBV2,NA,CASGGVGETQYF
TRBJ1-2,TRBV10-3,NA,CAITPDYGYTF